The 14 T cell receptor beta chains presented below share a single source sample, sequenced in a study of STAT5B mutations in CD4+ large granular lymphocyte leukemia. Clones were sequenced by immunoSEQ multiplex PCR, and TCRdb holds only the in-frame ones, with some missing. The top ten clones hold approximately 3.8% of a sample with 40,000 to 45,000 clones, about four fifths of them seen once. Sequenced: CD4+ T cells from blood buffy coats. The receptors stem from a human donor in good health.

The chain has TRBV28 and TRBJ1-2, with unresolved D. CDR1 is MDHEN, CDR2 SYDVKM, per germline. This CDR3 region has 14 residues. The V end lost 3 bases, the J end lost 8 bases, and 16 bases lay between the germline ends. The CDR3 coding sequence is TGTGCCAGCAGTTTGGGAGGCCCGTCGGGGGGCTACACCTTC. Translating gives CASSLGGPSGGYTF.

The chain couples TRBV9 to TRBJ2-3, with 8 bases lining up with TRBD2. The V gene's germline CDR1 is SGDLS and CDR2 YYNGEE. The CDR3 runs to 17 residues. After removal of 4 bases from V and 5 bases from J, the junction contained 15 bases not matched to a gene. CDR3 amino acids: CASSSRSGSVTGDTQYF. CDR3 DNA sequence: TGTGCCAGCAGCTCGCGGAGCGGGAGTGTAACGGGAGATACGCAGTATTTT.

This chain connects TRBV5-5 to TRBJ1-5; perhaps TRBD1 as D (5 bases). The CDR3 totals 16 residues. The germline CDR1 and CDR2 sequences are SGHKS and YYEKEE (reference sequence). The V end was cut by 3 bases, the J end by 0 bases, with 13 bases between. CDR3 amino acids: CASSSTSGVSNQPQHF. In nucleotides, the CDR3 is TGTGCCAGCAGCTCGACATCGGGGGTTAGCAATCAGCCCCAGCATTTT.

This chain joins TRBV21-1 and TRBJ2-7; the table names TRBD1, a call not compared with the DNA. TRBV21-1 is described as a pseudogene. CDR3 length equals 15 residues. CDR3 region: CASSIGTGGAYEQYF. CDR3 DNA: TGTGCCAGCAGCATAGGGACAGGAGGGGCCTACGAGCAGTACTTC.

This clone showed up just a few times. The chain is built from TRBV6-1 and TRBJ1-2; no definite D call. Deletions cut 4 bases from V and 2 bases from J, with 20 bases between. The V gene's germline CDR1 is MNHNS and CDR2 SASEGT. The CDR3 spans 17 residues. In DNA, the CDR3 is TGTGCCAGCAGTGGAAAAGGGCCCTCTACGGAGAACTATGGCTACACCTTC. Translating it yields CASSGKGPSTENYGYTF.

The rearrangement uses TRBV6-6 and TRBJ1-2; TRBD1 matches 10 bases. After removal of 5 bases from V and 13 bases from J, the junction contained 7 bases not matched to a gene. CDR1 and CDR2 (germline): MNHNY, SVGAGI (reference sequence). CDR3 length: 12 amino acids. CDR3: CASSQDRGFSTF. The CDR3 bases are TGTGCCAGCAGTCAGGACAGGGGGTTCTCCACCTTC.

The gene calls are TRBV7-2 and TRBJ2-1; TRBD2 agrees at 9 bases. The germline V gene encodes CDR1 SGHTA and CDR2 FQGNSA. The J segment lost 4 bases and the V segment lost 1 base, leaving 8 bases of the junction unmatched. The CDR3 extends over 17 amino acids. For the CDR3, the DNA is TGTGCCAGCAGCTTAGGAGTCGGCGGGAGGGTGTACAATGAGCAGTTCTTC. Residues: CASSLGVGGRVYNEQFF.

The chain is built from TRBV5-1 and TRBJ1-2; 12 bases map to TRBD1. The CDR3 sequence is 15 residues long. The V gene's germline CDR1 is SGHRS and CDR2 YFSETQ. The V gene end was trimmed by 3 bases and the J gene end by 5 bases; junction bases not matched to a gene: 5. The DNA for the CDR3 is TGCGCCAGCAGCTCCGGGACAGGGGGCGTTTATGGCTACACCTTC. This encodes CASSSGTGGVYGYTF.

V gene TRBV28 combines with J gene TRBJ2-3, with TRBD2 matching over 13 bases. Germline CDR1 reads MDHEN; CDR2 reads SYDVKM. The CDR3 has 14 amino acids. The J segment lost 6 bases and the V segment lost 8 bases, leaving 5 bases of the junction unmatched. DNA of the CDR3: TGTGCCAGCCGACTAGCGGGGGGCGGGGATACGCAGTATTTT. It yields the protein CASRLAGGGDTQYF.

In regard to this clone: Germline is not matched at one junction end, which may reflect a read error. The chain has TRBV5-4 and TRBJ2-7, with 9 bases lining up with TRBD2. The CDR3 has 17 amino acids. Looked up from germline, CDR1 is SGHNT and CDR2 is YYREEE (reference sequence). The CDR3 nucleotides read TGCGCCAGCAGCCAAGATATCACCAGCGGGGGGTCCTACGAGCAGTACTTC. Its translation is CASSQDITSGGSYEQYF.

This clone came up a few times. The gene calls are TRBV5-5 and TRBJ2-7; D is perhaps TRBD1 or TRBD2 (5 bases each). V dropped 1 base and J dropped 0 bases, with 11 bases sitting between them. From germline, CDR1 is SGHKS and CDR2 YYEKEE (reference sequence). The CDR3 totals 15 residues. The CDR3, as DNA: TGTGCCAGCAGCTTGTCACGGGGCCCCTCCTACGAGCAGTACTTC. Residues: CASSLSRGPSYEQYF. Full variable domain (missing parts from reference TRBV5-5 and TRBJ2-7): DAGVTQSPTHLIKTRGQQVTLRCSPISGHKSVSWYQQVLGQGPQFIFQYYEKEERGRGNFPDRFSARQFPNYSSELNVNALLLGDSALYLCASSLSRGPSYEQYFGPGTRLTVT.

The V and J genes are TRBV6-5 and TRBJ1-1; TRBD1 matches 7 bases. The CDR3 contains 16 residues. CDR1 is MNHEY, CDR2 SVGAGI, per germline. The V and J ends lost 3 bases and 2 bases, in that order; junction bases with no gene match: 9. CDR3 protein: CASSYRQGVVNTEAFF. In DNA, the CDR3 is TGTGCCAGCAGTTATCGACAGGGCGTGGTAAACACTGAAGCTTTCTTT.

The chain recombines TRBV7-2 with TRBJ1-3, with 9 bases aligning to TRBD1. With V trimmed by 5 bases and J by 10 bases, 6 bases remained unmatched. The germline V gene encodes CDR1 SGHTA and CDR2 FQGNSA. CDR3 length equals 13 residues. The CDR3 region has the DNA TGTGCCAGCAGCCCGGACAGGGGCCAAACCATATATTTT. Its translation is CASSPDRGQTIYF.

This clone occurred once. The chain combines TRBV11-3 with TRBJ2-1, with 7 bases lining up with TRBD2. This CDR3 has 17 amino acids. The V segment lost 0 bases and the J segment 4 bases; nucleotides outside the gene matches: 9. In germline, CDR1 is SGHNT, CDR2 YENEEA. This chain's CDR3 is CASSLDLGGGVYNEQFF. The CDR3 bases are TGTGCCAGCAGCTTAGACCTAGGCGGGGGAGTTTACAATGAGCAGTTCTTC.